This T cell receptor beta chain was identified in a study of regulatory T cells in long-lasting Graves disease. Assembly of TCR beta libraries relied on iRepertoire HTBI primers together with Arm-PCR of CDR3 regions. Authors' methods: Identified across the samples were some 67 TRBV segments and 13 to 15 TRBJ segments. MiXCR was run by TCRdb on the multiplex PCR reads, yielding one entry per CDR3 protein. It is TCRdb's table, rather than the study itself, that gives the V and J calls and clone size. The sample lists approximately 500,000 distinct CDR3 sequences, 20% to 25% occurring once. The time point is: persistent/refractory GD, antithyroid drugs over 5 years with positive TRAb. PBMC RNA served as the TCR library source. The sequence was obtained from a female donor with Graves disease. The material was peripheral blood mononuclear cells (PBMCs), obtained when the disease was refractory, from a patient treated with antithyroid drugs.

For the CDR3, the DNA is TGCAGTGCCGCATCTCCTAGCGGGAGGATGGTTTTGGATACGCAGTATTTT. The encoded protein is CSAASPSGRMVLDTQYF. This chain joins TRBV20-1 and TRBJ2-3, with 11 bases aligning to TRBD2. V lost 6 bases and J lost 6; bases outside the gene matches: 17. The CDR3 runs to 17 residues. CDR1 is DFQATT and CDR2 is SNEGSKA in the germline V gene (reference sequence).